This T cell receptor beta chain was captured in a study of cytomegalovirus exposure and HLA in healthy donors. On this clone: The antigen is unknown.

Vbeta (60) and Jbeta (13) primers were used in the PCR. The protocol was immunoSEQ multiplex PCR, while the TCRdb copy is restricted to in-frame clones and leaves out a portion. In the table there are approximately 170,000 clones, 75% to 90% of which are singletons. General study findings and limits: Both high specificity and high sensitivity reportedly marked the classifier's diagnosis of cytomegalovirus status.

This donor had no CMV serostatus on record. With V trimmed by 4 bases and J by 7 bases, 12 bases remained unmatched. This CDR3 comprises 17 residues. Looked up from germline, CDR1 is SGHVS and CDR2 is FNYEAQ. Sequenced sample: PBMCs. The chain recombines TRBV7-6 with TRBJ2-2; 10 bases match TRBD2. The clonotype originates from a human donor in good health. The CDR3, as DNA: TGTGCCAGCAGCTCCCCCCTACAGCGGGGGGGCGGCGGGGAGCTGTTTTTT. This sequence encodes CASSSPLQRGGGGELFF.